The 15 T cell receptor beta chains presented below share a single source sample, sequenced in a study of blood T cells in healthy people across ages. Next came a second PCR, run for about 6 to 12 cycles, which used a sample-barcoded 5' primer along with a J-beta primer mix. TCRdb re-called the 5' RACE reads through MiXCR, storing one row per CDR3 protein. The data contain roughly 1.9 million distinct CDR3 sequences, about 39% of them seen just once; the ten biggest clones take up 23%. Sequencing was carried out using blood. The source of these receptors is a human donor in good health.

The rearrangement uses TRBV3-1 and TRBJ1-2, with D hard to call. Germline V gene sequence: CDR1 LGHDT, CDR2 YNNKEL (reference sequence). This CDR3 region has 14 residues. Trimming left V 4 bases short and J 4 bases short, with 13 bases between. The CDR3 region is CASSPSGRSYGYTF. In DNA, the CDR3 is TGTGCCAGCAGCCCCTCGGGGAGGAGCTATGGCTACACCTTC.

The CDR3 sequence: CASSAGRALSQPQHF. The DNA for the CDR3 is TGTGCCAGCAGTGCCGGGAGAGCGTTGAGTCAGCCCCAGCATTTT. The chain employs TRBV6-1 and TRBJ1-5; D remains unclear. V was clipped by 4 bases and J by 6 bases, with 16 bases between them. Germline V CDR1 and CDR2: MNHNS, SASEGT. The length of the CDR3 is 15 residues.

The chain couples TRBV4-3 to TRBJ2-1, with 7 bases that match TRBD1. V was pared by 3 bases and J by 3 bases, with 11 bases of the junction left unmatched. The CDR3 is 17 residues long. Germline CDR1 and CDR2: LGHNA and YSLEER. The CDR3 sequence is CASSHKYLPGGYNEQFF. CDR3 bases: TGCGCCAGCAGCCATAAATATCTGCCAGGGGGCTACAATGAGCAGTTCTTC.

This chain uses TRBV20-1 with TRBJ2-1, with D perhaps TRBD2 (6 bases). CDR3 size: 17 residues. Between the trimmed V and J ends, which lost 1 base and 0 bases, there was a span of 16 bases. The germline V gene encodes CDR1 DFQATT and CDR2 SNEGSKA (reference sequence). The CDR3 loop is CSARVPYSGSSYNEQFF. The CDR3 region has the DNA TGCAGTGCTAGAGTCCCATATAGCGGAAGCTCCTACAATGAGCAGTTCTTC.

This chain connects TRBV20-1 to TRBJ1-4; tentative D call: TRBD1 (5 bases). The CDR3 spans 14 residues. The germline V gene has CDR1 DFQATT and CDR2 SNEGSKA (reference sequence). V lost 1 base to trimming and J lost 7 bases, with 13 bases between them. CDR3 amino acids: CSARGPPDSEKLFF. In nucleotides, the CDR3 is TGCAGTGCTAGAGGGCCCCCAGACAGTGAAAAACTGTTTTTT.

V and J are TRBV7-2 and TRBJ2-3, with a tentative D call TRBD1 (7 bases). CDR3 length equals 18 residues. The V and J ends lost 3 bases and 0 bases respectively, with 19 bases between them. Germline V gene sequence: CDR1 SGHTA, CDR2 FQGNSA. The chain's CDR3 is CASSFGRQGFLSTDTQYF. For the CDR3, the DNA is TGTGCCAGCAGCTTCGGGAGACAGGGATTCCTTAGCACAGATACGCAGTATTTT. Based on the CDR3 plus reference TRBV7-2 and TRBJ2-3, the full variable domain is GAGVSQSPSNKVTEKGKDVELRCDPISGHTALYWYRQSLGQGLEFLIYFQGNSAPDKSGLPSDRFSAERTGGSVSTLTIQRTQQEDSAVYLCASSFGRQGFLSTDTQYFGPGTRLTVL.

Remarks on this clonotype: One junction end disagrees with the germline gene, perhaps due to a read error. The genes are TRBV7-2 and TRBJ2-3, with D perhaps matching TRBD2 (5 bases). This CDR3 has 14 amino acids. The V gene's germline CDR1 is SGHTA and CDR2 FQGNSA. The CDR3 is CASSPGLHTDTRYF. CDR3 sequence (DNA): TGTGCCAGCAGCCCCGGACTCCACACAGATACGCGGTATTTT.

This chain connects TRBV5-1 to TRBJ1-6, with D possibly matching TRBD1 (5 bases). This CDR3 contains 14 residues. Germline CDR1 SGHRS, CDR2 YFSETQ. The V gene lost 5 bases and the J gene lost 10 bases, with 16 bases spanning the gap. The CDR3, as DNA: TGCGCCAGCAGTTCGGCCCAGGGCGCATCACCCCTCCACTTT. It specifies CASSSAQGASPLHF.

The chain employs TRBV25-1 and TRBJ2-7; 10 nucleotides align to TRBD1. Germline CDR1 and CDR2: MGHDK and SYGVNS. The length of the CDR3 is 16 residues. Germline trimming cut 4 bases from V and 3 bases from J; bases unmatched to any gene: 9. CDR3 in DNA: TGTGCCAGCAGTGGATTAGGGGGACAGGGGAGCTACGAGCAGTACTTC. Protein: CASSGLGGQGSYEQYF.

This clonotype was counted only a few times. The rearrangement links TRBV10-3 to TRBJ2-3, with 13 bases aligning to TRBD2. Looked up from germline, CDR1 is ENHRY and CDR2 is SYGVKD. Trimming cost V 10 bases and J 2 bases; bases outside gene matches: 9. This CDR3 is 16 amino acids long. This chain's CDR3 is CATGTSGEKFTDTQYF. The CDR3 coding sequence is TGTGCCACAGGGACTAGCGGGGAGAAATTCACAGATACGCAGTATTTT.

This chain joins TRBV28 and TRBJ2-5; D not certain. Trimming took off 5 bases at V and 2 bases at J, with 15 bases between the two ends. This CDR3 has 15 amino acids. Germline CDR1 and CDR2: MDHEN and SYDVKM. The CDR3 region is CASSGSPAAQETQYF. For the CDR3, the DNA is TGTGCCAGCAGTGGGTCCCCCGCGGCACAAGAGACCCAGTACTTC.

This clonotype was counted only a few times. The gene calls are TRBV12-5 and TRBJ1-6, with 7 bases that match TRBD1. CDR3 length: 15 amino acids. From germline, CDR1 is LGHNT and CDR2 FRNRAP. V trimming: 5 bases; J trimming: 9 bases; junction bases outside the gene matches: 10. The CDR3 sequence: CASGELTGNLSPLHF. The CDR3 coding sequence is TGTGCTAGTGGTGAACTGACAGGGAACCTTTCACCCCTCCACTTT.

The chain joins TRBV4-1 to TRBJ2-7; a weak D match, TRBD1 (6 bases). Per germline, CDR1 MGHRA and CDR2 YSYEKL. CDR3 size: 14 residues. V shed 3 bases and J shed 1 base, with 10 bases lying between them. The CDR3 here is CASSQGAISYEQYF. For the CDR3, the DNA is TGCGCCAGCAGCCAGGGGGCAATTTCCTACGAGCAGTACTTC.

V is TRBV3-1 and J is TRBJ2-5; D is possibly TRBD1 or TRBD2 (5 bases each). The CDR3 has 15 amino acids. V was shortened by 1 base and J by 13 bases, with 22 bases between the two germline ends. Germline-derived CDR1 and CDR2 are LGHDT and YNNKEL (reference sequence). The CDR3 reads CASSQVNRPGTFPYF. The DNA for the CDR3 is TGTGCCAGCAGCCAAGTAAATCGTCCAGGGACCTTCCCGTACTTC.

This clonotype has only a few counts. This rearrangement joins TRBV18 to TRBJ2-7; D might be TRBD2 (5 bases). The V and J ends lost 3 bases and 3 bases respectively, with 12 bases between them. The CDR3 length is 14 residues. Germline V CDR1 and CDR2: KGHSH, LQKENI. CDR3 loop: CASSPGIGVYEQYF. The CDR3 coding sequence is TGTGCCAGCTCACCCGGGATCGGAGTCTACGAGCAGTACTTC.